This T cell receptor beta chain was obtained from a study of siplizumab effects on memory and regulatory T cells. Concerning this clone: As yet, its antigen is unknown.

Data came from immunoSEQ multiplex PCR; TCRdb stores just in-frame clones and leaves some out. The sample shows about 72,000 clones, 91% of them seen only once. Germline values: CDR1 SEHNR, CDR2 FQNEAQ (reference sequence). The CDR3 is 16 amino acids. V lost 3 bases and J lost 8; bases outside the gene matches: 9. Whole-study results and caveats: A naive or memory phenotype could not be assigned to roughly 80-96% of the proliferating CD4+ or CD8+ clones. The alloresponse seemed to draw substantially on naive T cells, which appeared more diverse than memory cells.

V gene TRBV7-9 combines with J gene TRBJ1-6; 8 bases agree with TRBD1. The sample consisted of CD8+ T cells sorted from blood. This clonotype was obtained from a human donor in good health. CDR3 in amino acids: CASSFATGAIYSPLHF. CDR3 in DNA: TGTGCCAGCAGCTTCGCGACAGGGGCGATTTATTCACCCCTCCACTTT.